This T cell receptor beta chain appears in the sequencing data of a study of blood T cell repertoires in COVID-19 (dated by TCRdb to 2020 to 2022). A note on the overall study: Samples from collaborators originated in the United States, Italy and Spain and spanned both the acute and convalescent phases of COVID-19. The dataset comprised deeply sampled blood TCRbeta repertoires from subjects exposed to, actively infected with, or recovered from COVID-19. Where available, HLA class I and class II types were obtained from metadata supplied by the sample provider rather than from assay-based typing. The repertoires were released in a freely available public database intended as a resource for research on the immune response to SARS-CoV-2. The prospective study material was composed of cDNA or gDNA derived from T cells, B-cell-depleted T cells, or PBMCs. A de-identified subject ID, COVID-19 status, age in years and sex were almost always included in the sample metadata. The samples were drawn from two sources: the first 160 participants of the ongoing ImmuneRACE study, and approximately 1,300 subjects contributed by 6 global collaborators.

Between the V and J ends, shortened by 0 bases and 3 bases respectively, the junction contains 12 bases. CDR1 and CDR2 are read off the germline V gene as SGHRS and YFSETQ. Measured from the cysteine to the phenylalanine, the CDR3 is 15 residues long. Only CDR3 DNA remains: 45 bases, in frame from the first base. Broad study findings and their caveats: The amount of clinical and demographic metadata varied by source and participant and was provided uncurated.

Of note for this clone: No antigen is known for it. No base-level quality is on record; no much larger clone is a single base apart.

Another Seattle source contributed samples from volunteer blood donors who had recovered from COVID-19. Each collaborating institution followed its own protocols to collect whole blood in K2EDTA tubes. Collaborator samples were shipped for TCRbeta analysis as frozen whole blood, isolated PBMCs, or DNA extracted from either sample type. TCRbeta CDR3 regions were amplified from genomic DNA using the immunoSEQ Assay, a bias-controlled multiplex PCR. Concerning the study's data processing: The number of nucleated cells in each sample was estimated from the amplification of reference gene primers within the assay. Sequence reads were collapsed and filtered to measure the absolute abundance of every unique TCRbeta CDR3 rearrangement. For each sample, productive Simpson clonality was calculated by taking the square root of Simpson's diversity index across productive rearrangements. TCRdb took over this immuneACCESS table, retaining in-frame rearrangements with V and J assigned. Such tables are incomplete; in checked studies, under half of the missing clones stem from an unresolved V gene, and the remainder is unexplained. The V and J calls and clone size were taken over from that table, and D and trimming were inferred from the DNA. The sample contains a few hundred thousand clones, about nine tenths of them found a single time. The ten largest clones represent around 2.2% of the sample.

The rearrangement combines TRBV5-1 with TRBJ1-1; the D segment could be TRBD1, given 5 matching bases. The sequence was obtained from a woman aged 45 to 65 who had recovered from COVID-19. Sequenced material: peripheral blood. Here the CDR3 is given as CASSLDGRVDTEAFF. The DNA sequence follows: TGCGCCAGCAGCTTGGACGGCAGGGTAGACACTGAAGCTTTCTTT.